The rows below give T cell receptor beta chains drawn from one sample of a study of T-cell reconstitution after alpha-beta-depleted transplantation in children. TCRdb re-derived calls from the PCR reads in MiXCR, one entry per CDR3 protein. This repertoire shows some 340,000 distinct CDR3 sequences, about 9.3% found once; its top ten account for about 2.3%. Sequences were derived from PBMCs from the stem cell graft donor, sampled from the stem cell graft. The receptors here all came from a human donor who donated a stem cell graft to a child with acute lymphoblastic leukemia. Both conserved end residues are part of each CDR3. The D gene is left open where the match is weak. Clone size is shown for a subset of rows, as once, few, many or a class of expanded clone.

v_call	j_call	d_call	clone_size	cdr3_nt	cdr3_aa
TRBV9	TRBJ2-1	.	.	TGTGCCAGCAGCGTAGGTAGCCTTGGGAACAATGAGCAGTTCTTC	CASSVGSLGNNEQFF
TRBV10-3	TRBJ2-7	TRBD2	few	TGTGCCATCAGTGGGCGGGGGGTCTCCTACGAGCAGTACTTC	CAISGRGVSYEQYF
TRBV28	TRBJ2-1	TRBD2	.	TGTGCCAGCATTTCTTTGGGGGAGGGTAGGACCTACAATGAGCAGTTCTTC	CASISLGEGRTYNEQFF
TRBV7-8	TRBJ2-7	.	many	TGTGCCAGCAGCTCCGGGGTCTCCTACGAGCAGTACTTC	CASSSGVSYEQYF
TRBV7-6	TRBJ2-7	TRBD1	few	TGTGCCAGCAGCCAGATGGGACAGGGGAACGAGCAGTACTTC	CASSQMGQGNEQYF
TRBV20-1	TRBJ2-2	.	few	TGCAGTGCTAGAGGACTTCTCCACACCGGGGAGCTGTTTTTT	CSARGLLHTGELFF
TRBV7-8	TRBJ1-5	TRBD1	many	TGTGCCAGCAGCAGGGACAGGGTTAATCAGCCCCAGCATTTT	CASSRDRVNQPQHF
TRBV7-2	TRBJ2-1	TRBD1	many	TGTGCCAGCAGCACCGGACAGGGGTTCAATGAGCAGTTCTTC	CASSTGQGFNEQFF
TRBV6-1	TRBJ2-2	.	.	TGTGCCAGCGATGGCGGGATGGGCACCGGGGAGCTGTTTTTT	CASDGGMGTGELFF
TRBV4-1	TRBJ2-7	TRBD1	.	TGCGCCAGCAGCACTGGGACAGGGTCCAACGAGCAGTACTTC	CASSTGTGSNEQYF
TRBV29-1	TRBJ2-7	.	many	TGCAGCGTTGCCAGCGGCGACTACGAGCAGTACTTC	CSVASGDYEQYF
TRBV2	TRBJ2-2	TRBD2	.	TGTGCCAGCACACGGGGCGGGAGCATTGGCACCGGGGAGCTGTTTTTT	CASTRGGSIGTGELFF
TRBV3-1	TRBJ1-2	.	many	TGTGCCAGCAGCCAAGATCTCCGGGTCCAGGTCAACACCTTC	CASSQDLRVQVNTF
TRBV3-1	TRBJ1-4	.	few	TGTGCCAGCAGCCACCTTGGGGGGTCTAATGAAAAACTGTTTTTT	CASSHLGGSNEKLFF
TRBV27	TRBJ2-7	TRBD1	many	TGTGCCAGCAGTTTCGGATACCCGGGGGACAGGGGACTATACGAGCAGTACTTC	CASSFGYPGDRGLYEQYF
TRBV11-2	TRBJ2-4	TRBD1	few	TGTGCCAGCAGCTTCACCGGGACAGGGGGATTCAAAAACATTCAGTACTTC	CASSFTGTGGFKNIQYF
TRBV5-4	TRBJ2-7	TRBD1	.	TGTGCCAGCAGCTCGGGACAGCGATACGAGCAGTACTTC	CASSSGQRYEQYF
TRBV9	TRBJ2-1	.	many	TGTGCCAGCAGCCCGACCCATTACAATGAGCAGTTCTTC	CASSPTHYNEQFF
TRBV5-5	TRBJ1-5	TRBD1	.	TGTGCCAGCAGCAGGGACAGGGGGGATCAGCCCCAGCATTTT	CASSRDRGDQPQHF
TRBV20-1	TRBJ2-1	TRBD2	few	TGCAGTGCTAGGTCCGCTAGCGGGAGGGCCAATGAGCAGTTCTTC	CSARSASGRANEQFF
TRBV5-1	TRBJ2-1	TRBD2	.	TGCGCCAGCAGCCCCCGGCGGGCTAGCGGGAGGGTCGATGAGCAGTTCTTC	CASSPRRASGRVDEQFF
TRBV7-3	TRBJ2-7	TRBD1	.	TGTGCCAGCAGCTTAAGGCGGGACAGGGGGTTGGACGAGCAGTACTTC	CASSLRRDRGLDEQYF
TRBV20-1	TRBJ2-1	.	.	TGCAGTGCTAGAGTCATCCCTTTAAATGAGCAGTTCTTC	CSARVIPLNEQFF
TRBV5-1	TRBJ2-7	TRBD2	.	TGCGCCAGCAGCTGGGGGACTAGCGGGGCCCTCGAGCAGTACTTC	CASSWGTSGALEQYF
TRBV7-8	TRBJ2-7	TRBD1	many	TGTGCCAGCAGCCCTGGGACAGGGCCAAAAGACGAGCAGTACTTC	CASSPGTGPKDEQYF
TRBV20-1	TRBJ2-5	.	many	TGCAGTGCTAGACATACGTGGGCCTTGGAAGAGACCCAGTACTTC	CSARHTWALEETQYF